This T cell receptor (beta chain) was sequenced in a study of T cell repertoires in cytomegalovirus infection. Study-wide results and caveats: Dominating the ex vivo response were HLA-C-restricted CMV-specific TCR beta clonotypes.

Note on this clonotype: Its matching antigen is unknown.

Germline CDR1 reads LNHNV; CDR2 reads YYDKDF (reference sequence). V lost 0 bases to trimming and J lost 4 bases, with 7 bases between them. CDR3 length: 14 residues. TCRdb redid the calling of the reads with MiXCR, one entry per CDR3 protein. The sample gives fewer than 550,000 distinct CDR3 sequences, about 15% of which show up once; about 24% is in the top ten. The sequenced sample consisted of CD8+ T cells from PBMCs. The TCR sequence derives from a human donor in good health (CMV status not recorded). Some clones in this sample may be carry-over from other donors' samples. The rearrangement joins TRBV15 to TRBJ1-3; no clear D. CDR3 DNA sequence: TGTGCCACCAGCAGAGAGGAAACGGGAAACACCATATATTTT. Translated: CATSREETGNTIYF.